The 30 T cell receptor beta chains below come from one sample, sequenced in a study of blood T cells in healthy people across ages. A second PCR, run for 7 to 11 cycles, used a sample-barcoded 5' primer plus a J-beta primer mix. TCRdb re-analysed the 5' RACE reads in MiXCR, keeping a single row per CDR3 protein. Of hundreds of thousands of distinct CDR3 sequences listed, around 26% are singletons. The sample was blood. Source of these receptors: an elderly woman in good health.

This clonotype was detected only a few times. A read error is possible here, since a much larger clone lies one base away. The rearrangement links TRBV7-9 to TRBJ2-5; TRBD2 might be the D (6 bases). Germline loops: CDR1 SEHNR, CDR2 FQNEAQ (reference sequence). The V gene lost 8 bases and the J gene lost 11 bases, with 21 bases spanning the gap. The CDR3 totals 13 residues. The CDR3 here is CASDRGGDVEQYF. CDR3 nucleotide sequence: TGTGCCAGCGATCGGGGCGGGGACGTTGAGCAGTACTTC.

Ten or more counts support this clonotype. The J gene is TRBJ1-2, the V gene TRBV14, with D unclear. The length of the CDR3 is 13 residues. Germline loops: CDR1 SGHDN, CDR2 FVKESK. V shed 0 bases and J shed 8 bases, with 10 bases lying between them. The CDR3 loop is CASSQDYGIGYTF. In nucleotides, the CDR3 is TGTGCCAGCAGCCAAGATTACGGGATCGGCTACACCTTC.

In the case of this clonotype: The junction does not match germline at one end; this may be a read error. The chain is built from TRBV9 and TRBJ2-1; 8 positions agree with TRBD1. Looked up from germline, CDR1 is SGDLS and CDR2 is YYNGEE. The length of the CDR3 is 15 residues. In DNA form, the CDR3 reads TGTGCCAACAGCGTAGTCGGGACAGGCCTGACTGAGCAGTTCTTC. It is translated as CANSVVGTGLTEQFF. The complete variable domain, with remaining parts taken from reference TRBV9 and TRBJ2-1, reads DSGVTQTPKHLITATGQRVTLRCSPRSGDLSVYWYQQSLDQGLQFLIQYYNGEERAKGNILERFSAQQFPDLHSELNLSSLELGDSALYFCANSVVGTGLTEQFFGPGTRLTVL.

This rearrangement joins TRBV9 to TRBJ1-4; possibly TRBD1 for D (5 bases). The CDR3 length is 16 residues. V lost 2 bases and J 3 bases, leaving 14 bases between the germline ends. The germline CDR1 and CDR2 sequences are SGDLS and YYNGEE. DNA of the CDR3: TGTGCCAGCAGCGTTGGACCCGGGGCCGCTAATGAAAAACTGTTTTTT. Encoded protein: CASSVGPGAANEKLFF. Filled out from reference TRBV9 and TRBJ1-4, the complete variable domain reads DSGVTQTPKHLITATGQRVTLRCSPRSGDLSVYWYQQSLDQGLQFLIQYYNGEERAKGNILERFSAQQFPDLHSELNLSSLELGDSALYFCASSVGPGAANEKLFFGSGTQLSVL.

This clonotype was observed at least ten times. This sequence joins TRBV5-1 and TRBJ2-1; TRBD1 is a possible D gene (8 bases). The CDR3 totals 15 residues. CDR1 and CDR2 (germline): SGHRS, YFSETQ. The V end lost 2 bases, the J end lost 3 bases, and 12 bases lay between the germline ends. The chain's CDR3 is CASSLTGGDYNEQFF. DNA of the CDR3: TGCGCCAGCAGCTTAACAGGGGGGGACTACAATGAGCAGTTCTTC.

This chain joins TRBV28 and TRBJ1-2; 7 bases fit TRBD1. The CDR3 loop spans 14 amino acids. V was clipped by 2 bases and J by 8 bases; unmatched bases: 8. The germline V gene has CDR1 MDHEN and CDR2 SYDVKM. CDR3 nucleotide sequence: TGTGCCAGCAGTTTAGGAGACAGGGTTAAGGGCTACACCTTC. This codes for CASSLGDRVKGYTF.

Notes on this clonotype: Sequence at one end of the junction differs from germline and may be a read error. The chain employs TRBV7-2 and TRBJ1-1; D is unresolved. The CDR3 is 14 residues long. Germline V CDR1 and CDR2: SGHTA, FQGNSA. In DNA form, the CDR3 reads TGTGCCAGCAGCTTAAGGGTATTGAACGCTGAAGCTTTCTTT. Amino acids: CASSLRVLNAEAFF.

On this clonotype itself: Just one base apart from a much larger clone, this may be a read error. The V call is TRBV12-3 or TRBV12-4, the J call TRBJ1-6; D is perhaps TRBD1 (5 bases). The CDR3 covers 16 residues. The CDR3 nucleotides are TGTGCCAGCAGTGGTCAGGGCGGGATCGGGAATTCATCCCTCCACTTT. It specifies CASSGQGGIGNSSLHF.

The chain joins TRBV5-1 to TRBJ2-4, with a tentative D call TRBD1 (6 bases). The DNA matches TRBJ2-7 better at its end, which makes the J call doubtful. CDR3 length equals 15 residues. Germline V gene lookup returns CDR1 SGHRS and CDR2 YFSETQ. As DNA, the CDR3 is TGCGCCAGCAGCTACTCGGACAGACGTGCCTACGAGCAGTACTTC. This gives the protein CASSYSDRRAYEQYF.

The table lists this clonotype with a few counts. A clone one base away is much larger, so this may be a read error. DNA for the CDR3: TGCAGTGCTAGTAATGGAGATGAGCAGTACTTC. Encoded protein: CSASNGDEQYF. V gene TRBV20-1 combines with J gene TRBJ2-5; D is unclear. This CDR3 spans 11 amino acids. V lost 3 bases to trimming and J lost 11 bases, with 13 bases between them. CDR1 DFQATT and CDR2 SNEGSKA come from the germline V gene (reference sequence).

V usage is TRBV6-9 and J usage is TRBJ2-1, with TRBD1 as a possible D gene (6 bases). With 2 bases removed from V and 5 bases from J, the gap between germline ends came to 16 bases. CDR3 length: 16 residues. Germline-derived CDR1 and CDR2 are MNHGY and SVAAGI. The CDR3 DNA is TGTGCCAGCAGTTATCGTTGGACAGTCCTCAACAATGAGCAGTTCTTC. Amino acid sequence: CASSYRWTVLNNEQFF.

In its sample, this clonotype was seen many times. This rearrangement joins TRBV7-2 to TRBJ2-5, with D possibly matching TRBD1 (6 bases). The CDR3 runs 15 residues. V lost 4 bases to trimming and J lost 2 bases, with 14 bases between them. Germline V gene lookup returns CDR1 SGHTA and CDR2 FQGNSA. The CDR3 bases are TGTGCCAGCAGCTCGGAGACAGGTTTTCAAGAGACCCAGTACTTC. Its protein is CASSSETGFQETQYF.

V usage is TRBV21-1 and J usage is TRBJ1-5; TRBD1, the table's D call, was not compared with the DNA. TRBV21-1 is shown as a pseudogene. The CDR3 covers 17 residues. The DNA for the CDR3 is TGTGCCAGCAGCATCGCTAAACGGCCAGGGAGGAATCAGCCCCAGCATTTT. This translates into CASSIAKRPGRNQPQHF.

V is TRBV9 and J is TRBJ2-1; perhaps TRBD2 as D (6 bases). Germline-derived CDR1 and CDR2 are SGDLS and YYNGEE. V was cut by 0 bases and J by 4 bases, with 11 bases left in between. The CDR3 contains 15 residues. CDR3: CASSVGRGQYNEQFF. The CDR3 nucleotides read TGTGCCAGCAGCGTAGGGCGGGGCCAATACAATGAGCAGTTCTTC.

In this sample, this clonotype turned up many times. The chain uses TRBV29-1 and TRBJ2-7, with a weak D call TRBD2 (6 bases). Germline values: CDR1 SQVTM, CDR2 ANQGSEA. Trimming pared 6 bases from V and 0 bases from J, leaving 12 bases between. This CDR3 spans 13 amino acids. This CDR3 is CSVTGLNSYEQYF. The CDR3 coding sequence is TGCAGCGTGACGGGACTTAACTCCTACGAGCAGTACTTC.

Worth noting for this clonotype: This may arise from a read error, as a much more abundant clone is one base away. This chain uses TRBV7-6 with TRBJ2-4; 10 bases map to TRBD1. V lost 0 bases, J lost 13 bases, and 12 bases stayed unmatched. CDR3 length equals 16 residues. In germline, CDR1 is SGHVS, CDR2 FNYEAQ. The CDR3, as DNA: TGTGCCAGCAGCTTAGCTACGGGACAGGGGTTTAATGAGCAGTACTTC. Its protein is CASSLATGQGFNEQYF. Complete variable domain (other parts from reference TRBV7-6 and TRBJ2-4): GAGVSQSPRYKVTKRGQDVALRCDPISGHVSLYWYRQALGQGPEFLTYFNYEAQQDKSGLPNDRFSAERPEGSISTLTIQRTEQRDSAMYRCASSLATGQGFNEQYFGAGTRLSVL.

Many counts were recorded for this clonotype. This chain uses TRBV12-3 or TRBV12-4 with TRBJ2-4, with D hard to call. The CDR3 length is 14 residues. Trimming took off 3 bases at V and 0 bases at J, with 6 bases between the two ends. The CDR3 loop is CASSFDLAKNIQYF. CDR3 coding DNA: TGTGCCAGCAGTTTCGATCTAGCCAAAAACATTCAGTACTTC.

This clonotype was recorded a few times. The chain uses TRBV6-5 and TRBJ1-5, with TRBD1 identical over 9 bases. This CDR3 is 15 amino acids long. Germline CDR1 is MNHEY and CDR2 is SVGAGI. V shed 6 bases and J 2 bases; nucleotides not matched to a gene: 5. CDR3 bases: TGTGCCAGCAGACGACAGGGGGGTGGCAATCAGCCCCAGCATTTT. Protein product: CASRRQGGGNQPQHF.

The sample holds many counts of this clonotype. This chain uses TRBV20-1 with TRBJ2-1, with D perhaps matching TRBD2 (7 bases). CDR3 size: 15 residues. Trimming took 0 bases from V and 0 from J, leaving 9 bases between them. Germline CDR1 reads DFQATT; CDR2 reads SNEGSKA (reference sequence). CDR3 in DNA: TGCAGTGCTAGAGAAGGGGGGGCCTCCTACAATGAGCAGTTCTTC. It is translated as CSAREGGASYNEQFF.

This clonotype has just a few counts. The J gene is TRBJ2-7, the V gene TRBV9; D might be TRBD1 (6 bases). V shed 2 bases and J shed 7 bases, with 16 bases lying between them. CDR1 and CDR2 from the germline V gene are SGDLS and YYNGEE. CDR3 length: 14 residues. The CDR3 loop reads CASSVLTGYNEQYF. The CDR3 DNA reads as TGTGCCAGCAGCGTGCTGACAGGCTACAATGAGCAGTACTTC.

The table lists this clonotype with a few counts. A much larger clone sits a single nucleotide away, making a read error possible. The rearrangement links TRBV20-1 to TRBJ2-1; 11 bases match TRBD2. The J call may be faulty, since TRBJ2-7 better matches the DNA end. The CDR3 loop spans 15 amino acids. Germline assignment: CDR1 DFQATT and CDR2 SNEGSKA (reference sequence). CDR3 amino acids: CSATRGLAVYNEQYF. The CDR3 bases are TGCAGTGCAACTCGGGGACTAGCGGTTTACAATGAGCAGTACTTC.

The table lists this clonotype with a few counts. The CDR3 nucleotides are TGTGCCAGCAGTCAGCCGACAGAAGAGACCCAGTACTTC. It is translated as CASSQPTEETQYF. This chain joins TRBV7-2 and TRBJ2-5; D is perhaps TRBD1 (5 bases). Germline V gene sequence: CDR1 SGHTA, CDR2 FQGNSA. CDR3 length: 13 amino acids. Trimming stripped 6 bases from V and 3 bases from J, with 11 bases between.

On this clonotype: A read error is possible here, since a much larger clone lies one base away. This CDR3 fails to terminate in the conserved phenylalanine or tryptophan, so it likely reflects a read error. Here the CDR3 DNA reads TGCAGTCCCGAAGGCTGGGGACAAGACAAAGATACGCAGTATGTT. It encodes CSPEGWGQDKDTQYV. The V gene is TRBV20-1, the J gene TRBJ2-3; D perhaps matches TRBD1 (6 bases). Germline V gives CDR1 DFQATT, CDR2 SNEGSKA (reference sequence). This CDR3 contains 15 residues. V dropped 8 bases and J dropped 5 bases, with 23 bases sitting between them.

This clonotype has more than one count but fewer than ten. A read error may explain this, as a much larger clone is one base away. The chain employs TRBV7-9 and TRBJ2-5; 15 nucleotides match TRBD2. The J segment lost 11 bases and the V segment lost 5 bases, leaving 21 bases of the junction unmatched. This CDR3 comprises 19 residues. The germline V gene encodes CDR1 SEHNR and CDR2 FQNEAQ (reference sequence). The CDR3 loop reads CASSHRTSGGAGRYNEQYF. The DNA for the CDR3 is TGTGCCAGCAGCCACCGGACTAGCGGGGGGGCGGGTCGGTACAATGAGCAGTACTTC.

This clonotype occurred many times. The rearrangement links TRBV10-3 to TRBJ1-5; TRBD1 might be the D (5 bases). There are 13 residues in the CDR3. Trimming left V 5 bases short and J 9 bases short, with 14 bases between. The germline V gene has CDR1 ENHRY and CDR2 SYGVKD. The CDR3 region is CAISPGGRWPQHF. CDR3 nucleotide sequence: TGTGCCATCAGTCCTGGGGGACGTTGGCCCCAGCATTTT.

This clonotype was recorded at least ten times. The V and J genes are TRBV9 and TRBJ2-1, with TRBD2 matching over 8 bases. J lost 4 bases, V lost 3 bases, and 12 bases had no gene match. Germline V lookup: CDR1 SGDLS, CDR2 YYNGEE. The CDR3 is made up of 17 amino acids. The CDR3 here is CASSGQSGGPPYNEQFF. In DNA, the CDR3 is TGTGCCAGCAGCGGACAATCGGGGGGGCCTCCATACAATGAGCAGTTCTTC.

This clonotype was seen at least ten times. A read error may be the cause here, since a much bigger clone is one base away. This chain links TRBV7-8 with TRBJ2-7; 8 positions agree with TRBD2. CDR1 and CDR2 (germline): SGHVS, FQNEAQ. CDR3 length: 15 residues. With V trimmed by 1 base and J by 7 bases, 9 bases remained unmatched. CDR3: CASSLEAGGYNEQYF. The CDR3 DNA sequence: TGTGCCAGCAGCTTAGAGGCGGGGGGATACAATGAGCAGTACTTC.

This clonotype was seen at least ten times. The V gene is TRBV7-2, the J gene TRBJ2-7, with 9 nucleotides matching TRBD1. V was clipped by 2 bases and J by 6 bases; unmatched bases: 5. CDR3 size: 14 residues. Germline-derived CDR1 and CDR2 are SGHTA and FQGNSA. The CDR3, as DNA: TGTGCCAGCAGCTTAAAACAGGGGGCCAGCGAGCAGTACTTC. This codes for CASSLKQGASEQYF.

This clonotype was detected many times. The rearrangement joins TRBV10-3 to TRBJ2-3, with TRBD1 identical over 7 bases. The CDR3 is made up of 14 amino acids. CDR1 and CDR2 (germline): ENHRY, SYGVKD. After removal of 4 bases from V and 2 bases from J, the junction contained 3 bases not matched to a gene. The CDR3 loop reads CAISAGGDTDTQYF. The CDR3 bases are TGTGCCATCAGTGCAGGGGGAGACACAGATACGCAGTATTTT.

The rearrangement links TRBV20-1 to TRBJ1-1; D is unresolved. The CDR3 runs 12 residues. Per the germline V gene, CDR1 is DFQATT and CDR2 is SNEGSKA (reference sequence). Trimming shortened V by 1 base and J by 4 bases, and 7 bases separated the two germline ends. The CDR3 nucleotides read TGCAGTGCTAGAGTCACTTCCACTGAAGCTTTCTTT. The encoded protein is CSARVTSTEAFF.